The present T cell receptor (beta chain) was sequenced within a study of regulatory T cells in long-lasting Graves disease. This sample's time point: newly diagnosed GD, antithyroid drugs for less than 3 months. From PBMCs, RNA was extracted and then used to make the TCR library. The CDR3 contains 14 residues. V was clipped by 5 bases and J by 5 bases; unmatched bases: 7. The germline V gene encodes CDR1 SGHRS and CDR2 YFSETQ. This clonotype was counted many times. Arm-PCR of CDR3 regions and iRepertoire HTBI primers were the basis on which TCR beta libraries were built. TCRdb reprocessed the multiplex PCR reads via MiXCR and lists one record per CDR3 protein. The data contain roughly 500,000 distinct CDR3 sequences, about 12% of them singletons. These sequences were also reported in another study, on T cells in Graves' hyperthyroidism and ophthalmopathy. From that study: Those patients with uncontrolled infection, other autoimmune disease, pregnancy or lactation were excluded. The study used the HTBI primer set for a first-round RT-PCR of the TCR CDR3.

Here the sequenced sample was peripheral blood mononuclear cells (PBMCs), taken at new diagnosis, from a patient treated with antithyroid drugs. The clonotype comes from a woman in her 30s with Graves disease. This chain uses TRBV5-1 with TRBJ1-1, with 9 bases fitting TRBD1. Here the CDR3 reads CASRHTGGETEAFF. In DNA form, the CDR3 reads TGCGCCAGCAGACATACAGGGGGCGAAACTGAAGCTTTCTTT.